This T cell receptor beta chain came from a study of blood T cells in healthy people across ages. V was shortened by 2 bases and J by 0 bases, with 7 bases between the two germline ends. From germline, CDR1 is MNHEY and CDR2 SMNVEV (reference sequence). The CDR3 loop spans 14 amino acids. Next came a second PCR, run for 7 to 11 cycles, which used a sample-barcoded 5' primer along with a J-beta primer mix. MiXCR, run by TCRdb on the 5' RACE reads, gives a single entry per CDR3 protein. The data contain 1.5 million to 2 million distinct CDR3 sequences, roughly 50% of them seen just once; the ten biggest clones take up roughly 2.1%.

The rearrangement links TRBV27 to TRBJ1-2, with D tentatively TRBD1 (6 bases). This receptor was identified in a woman aged 40-49 years in good health. The sequenced sample was blood. CDR3: CASSLKGANYGYTF. Here the CDR3 DNA reads TGTGCCAGCAGTTTAAAGGGGGCTAACTATGGCTACACCTTC.